Shown below are 8 T cell receptor beta chains from a single sample sequenced in a study of cytomegalovirus exposure and HLA in healthy donors. PCR amplification relied on 60 Vbeta primers (plus 13 Jbeta primers). Sequencing used immunoSEQ multiplex PCR; TCRdb keeps in-frame clones, though not all of them. The sample lists over 150,000 clones; approximately 80% were seen once. Sequenced sample: PBMCs. The source of these receptors is a man in his thirties or forties in good health and CMV-seropositive.

The genes are TRBV2 and TRBJ2-7; 7 positions match TRBD1. Germline CDR1 and CDR2: SNHLY and FYNNEI. This CDR3 contains 14 residues. V gave up 3 bases and J gave up 0 bases; unmatched junction bases: 2. CDR3: CASSDSGGSYEQYF. Written as DNA, the CDR3 is TGTGCCAGCAGTGATTCAGGGGGCTCCTACGAGCAGTACTTC. Supplemented by reference TRBV2 and TRBJ2-7, the full variable domain reads EPEVTQTPSHQVTQMGQEVILRCVPISNHLYFYWYRQILGQKVEFLVSFYNNEISEKSEIFDDQFSVERPDGSNFTLKIRSTKLEDSAMYFCASSDSGGSYEQYFGPGTRLTVT.

This clone was detected only once. The V call is TRBV27, the J call TRBJ2-5, with 9 bases lining up with TRBD2. The CDR3 runs 16 residues. Trimming took 5 bases from V and 5 from J; bases not matched to a gene: 12. Per germline, CDR1 MNHEY and CDR2 SMNVEV (reference sequence). The CDR3 coding sequence is TGTGCCAGCAGTCTCGGCGGGGGGGCCGGAGAGGAGACCCAGTACTTC. Translating it yields CASSLGGGAGEETQYF.

This clone has just one count. The chain links TRBV6-4 to TRBJ2-2; the D is unclear. The CDR3 has 14 residues. CDR1 and CDR2 (germline): MRHNA, SNTAGT. Trimming took off 4 bases at V and 2 bases at J, with 8 bases between the two ends. This CDR3 is CASSVAANTGELFF. For the CDR3, the DNA is TGTGCCAGCAGTGTGGCGGCAAACACCGGGGAGCTGTTTTTT.

This clone came up once. V gene TRBV7-9 combines with J gene TRBJ2-2; D gene unclear. The CDR3 extends over 14 amino acids. CDR1 is SEHNR, CDR2 FQNEAQ, per germline (reference sequence). Trimming removed 1 base from V and 7 bases from J, with 10 bases in between. CDR3 bases: TGTGCCAGCAGCTTAGTGAACGGTGGCGGGGAGCTGTTTTTT. It yields the protein CASSLVNGGGELFF.

The rearrangement uses TRBV27 and TRBJ2-2; no firm D call. CDR3 size: 11 residues. With 10 bases removed from V and 4 bases from J, the gap between germline ends came to 7 bases. The V gene's germline CDR1 is MNHEY and CDR2 SMNVEV (reference sequence). The CDR3 region has the DNA TGTGCCACCCTGAGCACCGGGGAGCTGTTTTTT. It encodes CATLSTGELFF.

This clone appeared a single time. This chain connects TRBV19 to TRBJ2-7; unclear D gene. The germline V gene encodes CDR1 LNHDA and CDR2 SQIVND (reference sequence). The length of the CDR3 is 16 residues. The V and J ends lost 3 bases and 2 bases respectively, with 17 bases between them. The CDR3 DNA is TGTGCCAGTAGTATCCTCCCTAGTGAGCCGACCTACGAGCAGTACTTC. It specifies CASSILPSEPTYEQYF.

The chain links TRBV6-1 to TRBJ2-7, with 7 bases aligning to TRBD2. Germline-derived CDR1 and CDR2 are MNHNS and SASEGT. V lost 5 bases, J lost 2 bases, and 6 bases stayed unmatched. The CDR3 spans 14 residues. In nucleotides, the CDR3 is TGTGCCAGCAGTACTACCGGGACTACCTACGAGCAGTACTTC. Its protein is CASSTTGTTYEQYF.

This chain joins TRBV11-2 and TRBJ2-1; 7 positions match TRBD2. The CDR3 extends over 14 amino acids. In germline, CDR1 is SGHAT, CDR2 FQNNGV. After removal of 1 base from V and 9 bases from J, the junction contained 6 bases not matched to a gene. In nucleotides, the CDR3 is TGTGCCAGCAGCTTAGGTGAGCGGGGAAGTGAGCAGTTCTTC. It yields the protein CASSLGERGSEQFF.